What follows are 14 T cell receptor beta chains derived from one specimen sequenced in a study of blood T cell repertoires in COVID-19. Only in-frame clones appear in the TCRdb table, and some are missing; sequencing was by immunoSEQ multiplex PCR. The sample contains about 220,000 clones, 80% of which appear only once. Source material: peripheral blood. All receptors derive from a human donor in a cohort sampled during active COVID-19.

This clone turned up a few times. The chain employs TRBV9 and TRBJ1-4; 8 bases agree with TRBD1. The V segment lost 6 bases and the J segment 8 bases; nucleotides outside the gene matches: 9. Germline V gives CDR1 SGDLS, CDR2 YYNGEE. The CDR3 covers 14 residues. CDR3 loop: CASTPGGWEEKLFF. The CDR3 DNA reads TGTGCCAGCACCCCAGGGGGCTGGGAGGAAAAACTGTTTTTT.

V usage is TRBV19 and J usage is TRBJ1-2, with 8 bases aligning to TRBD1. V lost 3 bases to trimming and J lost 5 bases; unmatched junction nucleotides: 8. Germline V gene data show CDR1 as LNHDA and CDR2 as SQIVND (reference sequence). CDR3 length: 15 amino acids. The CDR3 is CASSIRTGPEYGYTF. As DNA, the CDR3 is TGTGCCAGTAGTATCCGGACAGGGCCGGAATATGGCTACACCTTC.

CDR3 nucleotides: TGTGCCACGAGCGGGGGGGAGGAAGATACGCAGTATTTT. Protein sequence: CATSGGEEDTQYF. The chain has TRBV2 and TRBJ2-3; 10 nucleotides match TRBD2. The germline gives CDR1 SNHLY, CDR2 FYNNEI. V shed 10 bases and J 5 bases; nucleotides not matched to a gene: 6. The CDR3 runs 13 residues.

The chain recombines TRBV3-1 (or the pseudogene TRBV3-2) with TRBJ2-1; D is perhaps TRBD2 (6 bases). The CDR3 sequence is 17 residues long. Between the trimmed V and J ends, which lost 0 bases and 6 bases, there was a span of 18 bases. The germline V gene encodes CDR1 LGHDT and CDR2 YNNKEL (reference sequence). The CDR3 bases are TGTGCCAGCAGCCAAGATGTAGAAGCGGGCTCGGGCAATGAGCAGTTCTTC. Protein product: CASSQDVEAGSGNEQFF.

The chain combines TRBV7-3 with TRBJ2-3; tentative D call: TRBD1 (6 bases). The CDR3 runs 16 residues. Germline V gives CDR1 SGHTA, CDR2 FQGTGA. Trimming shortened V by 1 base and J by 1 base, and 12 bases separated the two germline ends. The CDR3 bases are TGTGCCAGCAGCTTAAACAGGGCCTTACGCACAGATACGCAGTATTTT. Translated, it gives CASSLNRALRTDTQYF.

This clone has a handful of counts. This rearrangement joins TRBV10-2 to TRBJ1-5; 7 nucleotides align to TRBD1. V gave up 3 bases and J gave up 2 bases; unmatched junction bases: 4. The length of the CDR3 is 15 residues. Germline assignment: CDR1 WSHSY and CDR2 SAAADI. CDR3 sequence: CASSERGLGNQPQHF. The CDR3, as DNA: TGCGCCAGCAGTGAAAGGGGGCTCGGCAATCAGCCCCAGCATTTT.

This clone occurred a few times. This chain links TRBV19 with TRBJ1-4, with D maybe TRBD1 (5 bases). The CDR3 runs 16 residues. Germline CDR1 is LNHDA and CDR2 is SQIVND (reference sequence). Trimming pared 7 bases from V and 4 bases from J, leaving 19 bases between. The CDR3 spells CASTIRVRQGNEKLFF. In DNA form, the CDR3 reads TGTGCCAGTACCATAAGGGTGCGGCAGGGTAATGAAAAACTGTTTTTT.

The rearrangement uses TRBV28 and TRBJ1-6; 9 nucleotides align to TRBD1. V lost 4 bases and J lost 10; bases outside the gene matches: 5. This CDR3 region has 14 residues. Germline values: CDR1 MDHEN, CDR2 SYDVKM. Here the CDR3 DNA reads TGTGCCAGCAGTTCGGGACAGGGTACCTCACCCCTCCACTTT. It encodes CASSSGQGTSPLHF.

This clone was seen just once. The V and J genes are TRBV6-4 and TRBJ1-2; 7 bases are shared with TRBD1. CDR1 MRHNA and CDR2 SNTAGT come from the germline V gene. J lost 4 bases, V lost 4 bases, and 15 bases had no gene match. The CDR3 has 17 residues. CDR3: CASSAPGQQGPTYGYTF. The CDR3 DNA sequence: TGTGCCAGCAGTGCGCCGGGACAGCAAGGCCCCACCTATGGCTACACCTTC.

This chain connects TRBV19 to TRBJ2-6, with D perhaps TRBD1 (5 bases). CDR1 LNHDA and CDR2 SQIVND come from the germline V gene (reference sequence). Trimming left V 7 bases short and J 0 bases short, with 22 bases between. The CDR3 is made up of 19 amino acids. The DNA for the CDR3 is TGTGCCAGTATGGGCCCTCGCCGAGACAGAGTCTCTGGGGCCAACGTCCTGACTTTC. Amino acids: CASMGPRRDRVSGANVLTF.

CDR3 sequence (DNA): TGTGCCAGCAGCTTTGCGGGGGTCAATGAGCAGTTCTTC. The encoded protein is CASSFAGVNEQFF. The genes are TRBV7-3 and TRBJ2-1; 7 positions agree with TRBD2. Losses at the gene ends were 3 bases for V and 6 bases for J; bases not matched to a gene: 2. Germline loops: CDR1 SGHTA, CDR2 FQGTGA. The CDR3 runs 13 residues.

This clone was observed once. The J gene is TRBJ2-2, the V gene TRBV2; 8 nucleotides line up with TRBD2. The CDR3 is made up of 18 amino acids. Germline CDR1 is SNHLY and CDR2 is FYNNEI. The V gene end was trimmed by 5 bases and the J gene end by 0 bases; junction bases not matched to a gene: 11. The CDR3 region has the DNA TGTGCCAGCAGTCCCTCGGGGGGGGGACGGACGAACACCGGGGAGCTGTTTTTT. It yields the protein CASSPSGGGRTNTGELFF.

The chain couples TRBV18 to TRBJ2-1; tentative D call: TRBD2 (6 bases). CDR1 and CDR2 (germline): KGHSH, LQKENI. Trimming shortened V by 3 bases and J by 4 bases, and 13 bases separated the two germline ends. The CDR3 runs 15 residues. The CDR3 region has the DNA TGTGCCAGCTCACCGGGGGGAGGAAGGTACAATGAGCAGTTCTTC. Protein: CASSPGGGRYNEQFF.

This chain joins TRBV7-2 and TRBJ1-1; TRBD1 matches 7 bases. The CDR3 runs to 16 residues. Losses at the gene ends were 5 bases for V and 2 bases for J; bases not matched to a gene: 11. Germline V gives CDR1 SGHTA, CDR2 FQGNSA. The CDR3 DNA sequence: TGTGCCAGCAGCCAAACGACAGGGTATGCTAACACTGAAGCTTTCTTT. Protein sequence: CASSQTTGYANTEAFF. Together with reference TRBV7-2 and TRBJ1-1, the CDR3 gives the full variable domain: GAGVSQSPSNKVTEKGKDVELRCDPISGHTALYWYRQSLGQGLEFLIYFQGNSAPDKSGLPSDRFSAERTGGSVSTLTIQRTQQEDSAVYLCASSQTTGYANTEAFFGQGTRLTVV.